In its sample, the clone carrying this T cell receptor (beta chain) was seen a few times. Its specificity is not known. RNA transcripts provided the source from which TCR beta CDR3 regions were amplified. The TCR CDR3 was amplified in a first-round RT-PCR using the HTBI primer set. TCRdb itself ran the multiplex PCR reads through MiXCR, one entry per CDR3 protein. Of 450,000 to 650,000 distinct CDR3 sequences listed, roughly 18% are singletons. The sample comes from a study of T cells in Graves' hyperthyroidism and ophthalmopathy. V was pared by 1 base and J by 6 bases, with 1 base of the junction left unmatched. Germline lookup yields CDR1 SGHNT and CDR2 YENEEA. The CDR3 contains 13 residues. General study points: Ophthalmopathy was model-predicted a median around seven months pre-onset.

Each ophthalmopathy patient scored at least 3 on the Clinical Activity Score and at least 4 on NOSPECS grade, with duration under 3 months. PBMCs were sourced from approximately 9.3 ml fresh peripheral blood. The sequenced sample consisted of blood. The chain has TRBV11-3 and TRBJ2-3; 7 bases agree with TRBD2. The sequence was obtained from a woman younger than 30 with Graves' ophthalmopathy. This CDR3 reads CASSLVGGDTQYF. In DNA form, the CDR3 reads TGTGCCAGCAGCTTAGTGGGGGGGGATACGCAGTATTTT.